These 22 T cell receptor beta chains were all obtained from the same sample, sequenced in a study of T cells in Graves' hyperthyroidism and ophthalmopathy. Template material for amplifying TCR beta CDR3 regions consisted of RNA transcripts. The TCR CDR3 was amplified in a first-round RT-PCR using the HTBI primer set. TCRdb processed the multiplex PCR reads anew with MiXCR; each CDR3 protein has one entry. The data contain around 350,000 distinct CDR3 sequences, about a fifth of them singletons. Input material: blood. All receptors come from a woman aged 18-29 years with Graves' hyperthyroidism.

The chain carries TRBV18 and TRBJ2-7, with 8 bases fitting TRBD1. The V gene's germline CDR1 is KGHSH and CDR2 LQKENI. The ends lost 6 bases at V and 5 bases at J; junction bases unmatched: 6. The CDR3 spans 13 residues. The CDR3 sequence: CASSPGQGDEQYV. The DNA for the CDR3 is TGTGCCAGCTCCCCCGGACAGGGAGACGAGCAGTACGTC.

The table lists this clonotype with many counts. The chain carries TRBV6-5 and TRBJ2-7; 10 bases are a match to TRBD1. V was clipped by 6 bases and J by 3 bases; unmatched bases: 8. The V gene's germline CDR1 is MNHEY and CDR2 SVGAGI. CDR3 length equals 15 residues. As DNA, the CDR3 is TGTGCCAGCAGAACCGGGACAGGGGCTGACTACGAGCAGTACTTC. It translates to CASRTGTGADYEQYF.

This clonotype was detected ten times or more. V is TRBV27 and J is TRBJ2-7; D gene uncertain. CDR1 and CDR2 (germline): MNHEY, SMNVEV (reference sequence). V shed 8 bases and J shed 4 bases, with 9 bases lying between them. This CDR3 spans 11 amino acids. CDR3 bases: TGTGCCAGCGGGCCTCTATACGAGCAGTACTTC. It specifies CASGPLYEQYF.

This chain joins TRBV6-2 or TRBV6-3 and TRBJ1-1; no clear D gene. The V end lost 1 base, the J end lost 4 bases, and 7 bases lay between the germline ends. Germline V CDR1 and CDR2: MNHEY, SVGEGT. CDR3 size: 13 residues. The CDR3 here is CASSYYRPTEAFF. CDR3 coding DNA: TGTGCCAGCAGTTACTACCGTCCCACTGAAGCTTTCTTT.

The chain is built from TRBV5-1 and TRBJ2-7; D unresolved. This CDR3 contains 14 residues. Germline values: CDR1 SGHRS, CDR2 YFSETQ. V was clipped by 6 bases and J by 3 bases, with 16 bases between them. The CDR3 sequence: CASTPAGAFYEQYF. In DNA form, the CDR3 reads TGCGCCAGCACCCCGGCCGGCGCCTTCTACGAGCAGTACTTC. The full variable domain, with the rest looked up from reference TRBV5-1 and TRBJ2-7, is KAGVTQTPRYLIKTRGQQVTLSCSPISGHRSVSWYQQTPGQGLQFLFEYFSETQRNKGNFPGRFSGRQFSNSRSEMNVSTLELGDSALYLCASTPAGAFYEQYFGPGTRLTVT.

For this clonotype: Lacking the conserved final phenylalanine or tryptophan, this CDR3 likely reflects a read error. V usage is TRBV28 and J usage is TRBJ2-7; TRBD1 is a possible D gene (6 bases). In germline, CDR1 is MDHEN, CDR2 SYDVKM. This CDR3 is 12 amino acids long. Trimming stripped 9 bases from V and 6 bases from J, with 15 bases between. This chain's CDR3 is CARTFQGSEQYY. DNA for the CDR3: TGTGCCAGAACTTTTCAGGGGAGCGAGCAGTACTAC.

Here the CDR3 reads CASSFGLAGSEQYF. The CDR3 coding sequence is TGTGCCAGCAGTTTTGGGCTAGCGGGAAGCGAGCAGTACTTC. This chain joins TRBV12-3 or TRBV12-4 and TRBJ2-7; 9 positions match TRBD2. Trimming took 3 bases from V and 6 from J; bases not matched to a gene: 6. The CDR3 extends over 14 amino acids.

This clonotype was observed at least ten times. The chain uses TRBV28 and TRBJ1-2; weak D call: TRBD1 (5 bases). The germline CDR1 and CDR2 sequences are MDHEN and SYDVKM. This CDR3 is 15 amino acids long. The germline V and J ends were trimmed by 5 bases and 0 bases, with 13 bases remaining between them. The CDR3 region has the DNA TGTGCCAGCAGTCAGGGAGGCTCCACTAACTATGGCTACACCTTC. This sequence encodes CASSQGGSTNYGYTF.

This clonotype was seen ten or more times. The CDR3 spells CASSDPSGGTGELFF. As DNA, the CDR3 is TGTGCCAGCAGTGACCCTAGCGGGGGCACCGGGGAGCTGTTTTTT. The rearrangement links TRBV6-4 to TRBJ2-2, with 10 bases lining up with TRBD2. Germline V gene data show CDR1 as MRHNA and CDR2 as SNTAGT. V lost 2 bases and J lost 4; bases outside the gene matches: 1. This CDR3 has 15 amino acids.

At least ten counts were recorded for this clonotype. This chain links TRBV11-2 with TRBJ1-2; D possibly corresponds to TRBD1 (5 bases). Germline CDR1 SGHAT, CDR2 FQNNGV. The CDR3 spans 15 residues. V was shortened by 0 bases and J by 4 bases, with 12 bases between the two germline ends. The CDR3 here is CASSLEARALYGYTF. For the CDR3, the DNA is TGTGCCAGCAGCTTAGAAGCCAGGGCTCTCTATGGCTACACCTTC.

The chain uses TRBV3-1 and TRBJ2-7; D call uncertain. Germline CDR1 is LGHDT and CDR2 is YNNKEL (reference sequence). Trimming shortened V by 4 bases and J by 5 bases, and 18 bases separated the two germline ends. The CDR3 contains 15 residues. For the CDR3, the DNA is TGTGCCAGCAGCCCCTTTATTCAGCTGACGCACGAGCAGTACTTC. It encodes CASSPFIQLTHEQYF.

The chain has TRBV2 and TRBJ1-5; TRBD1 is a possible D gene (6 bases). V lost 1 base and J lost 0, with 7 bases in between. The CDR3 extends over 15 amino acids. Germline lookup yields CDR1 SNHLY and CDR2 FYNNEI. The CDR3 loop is CASSEDRDSNQPQHF. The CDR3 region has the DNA TGTGCCAGCAGTGAAGACAGGGATAGCAATCAGCCCCAGCATTTT.

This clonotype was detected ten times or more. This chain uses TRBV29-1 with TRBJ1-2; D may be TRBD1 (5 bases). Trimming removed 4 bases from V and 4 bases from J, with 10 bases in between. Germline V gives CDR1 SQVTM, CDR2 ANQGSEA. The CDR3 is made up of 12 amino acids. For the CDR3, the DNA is TGCAGCGTTGCCACGGGGACCTATGGCTACACCTTC. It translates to CSVATGTYGYTF.

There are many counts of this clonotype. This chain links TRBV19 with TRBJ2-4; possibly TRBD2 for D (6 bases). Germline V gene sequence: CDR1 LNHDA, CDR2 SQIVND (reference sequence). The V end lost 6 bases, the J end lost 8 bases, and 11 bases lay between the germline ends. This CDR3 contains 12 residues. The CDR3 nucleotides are TGTGCCAGTAGCGCCACGGGAGACATTCAGTACTTC. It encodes CASSATGDIQYF. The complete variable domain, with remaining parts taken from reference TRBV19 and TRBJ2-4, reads DGGITQSPKYLFRKEGQNVTLSCEQNLNHDAMYWYRQDPGQGLRLIYYSQIVNDFQKGDIAEGYSVSREKKESFPLTVTSAQKNPTAFYLCASSATGDIQYFGAGTRLSVL.

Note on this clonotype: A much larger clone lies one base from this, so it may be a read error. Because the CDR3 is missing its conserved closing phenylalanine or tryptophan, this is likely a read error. CDR3 amino acids: CASSRRDGYGYTV. The DNA for the CDR3 is TGTGCCAGCAGTCGACGGGACGGTTATGGCTACACCGTC. The rearrangement links TRBV7-8 to TRBJ1-2, with D possibly being TRBD1 (5 bases). V was pared by 6 bases and J by 5 bases, with 13 bases between. CDR3 size: 13 residues. Germline V gene data show CDR1 as SGHVS and CDR2 as FQNEAQ.

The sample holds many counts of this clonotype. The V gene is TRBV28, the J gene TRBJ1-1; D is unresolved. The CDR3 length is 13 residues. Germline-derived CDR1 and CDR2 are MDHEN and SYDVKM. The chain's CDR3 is CVTSFAEATEAFF. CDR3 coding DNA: TGTGTCACCAGTTTCGCGGAGGCCACTGAAGCTTTCTTT.

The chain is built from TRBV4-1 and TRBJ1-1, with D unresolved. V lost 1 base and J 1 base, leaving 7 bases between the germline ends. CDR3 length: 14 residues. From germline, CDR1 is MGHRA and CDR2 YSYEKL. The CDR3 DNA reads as TGCGCCAGCAGCCAAGCTGGTGGGAACACTGAAGCTTTCTTT. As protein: CASSQAGGNTEAFF.

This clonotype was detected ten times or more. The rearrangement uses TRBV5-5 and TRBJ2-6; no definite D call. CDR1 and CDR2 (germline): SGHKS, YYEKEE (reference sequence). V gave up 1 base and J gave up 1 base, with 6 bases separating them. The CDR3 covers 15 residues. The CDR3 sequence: CASSLLGSGANVLTF. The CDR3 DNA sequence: TGTGCCAGCAGCTTGTTGGGATCTGGGGCCAACGTCCTGACTTTC.

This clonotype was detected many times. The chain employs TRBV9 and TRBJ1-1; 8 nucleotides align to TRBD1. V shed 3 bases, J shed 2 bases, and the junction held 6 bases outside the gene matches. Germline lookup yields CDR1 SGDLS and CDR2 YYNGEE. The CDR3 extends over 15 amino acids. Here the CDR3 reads CASSAPTGENTEAFF. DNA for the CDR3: TGTGCCAGCAGCGCCCCGACAGGGGAAAACACTGAAGCTTTCTTT. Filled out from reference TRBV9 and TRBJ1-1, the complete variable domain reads DSGVTQTPKHLITATGQRVTLRCSPRSGDLSVYWYQQSLDQGLQFLIQYYNGEERAKGNILERFSAQQFPDLHSELNLSSLELGDSALYFCASSAPTGENTEAFFGQGTRLTVV.

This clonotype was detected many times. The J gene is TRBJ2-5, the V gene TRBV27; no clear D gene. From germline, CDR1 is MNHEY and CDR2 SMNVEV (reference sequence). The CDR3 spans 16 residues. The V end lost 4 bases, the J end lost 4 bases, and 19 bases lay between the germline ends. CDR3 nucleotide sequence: TGTGCCAGCAGTTCGGCCAGCCTACCGGTTGGAGAGACCCAGTACTTC. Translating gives CASSSASLPVGETQYF.

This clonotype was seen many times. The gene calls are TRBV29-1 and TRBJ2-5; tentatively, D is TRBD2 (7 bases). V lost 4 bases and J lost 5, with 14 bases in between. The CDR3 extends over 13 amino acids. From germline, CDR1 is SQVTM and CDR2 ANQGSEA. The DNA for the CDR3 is TGCAGCGTTGTCCGGGGGGCCTCCGAGACCCAGTACTTC. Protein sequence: CSVVRGASETQYF.

CDR3: CASSLASGTTDTQYF. Written as DNA, the CDR3 is TGCGCCAGCAGCTTGGCCAGCGGGACCACAGATACGCAGTATTTT. The V and J genes are TRBV5-1 and TRBJ2-3; 7 positions match TRBD2. Germline CDR1 and CDR2: SGHRS and YFSETQ. The CDR3 length is 15 residues. Unmatched junction bases numbered 3, after V lost 0 bases and J lost 2 bases. Full variable domain (missing parts from reference TRBV5-1 and TRBJ2-3): KAGVTQTPRYLIKTRGQQVTLSCSPISGHRSVSWYQQTPGQGLQFLFEYFSETQRNKGNFPGRFSGRQFSNSRSEMNVSTLELGDSALYLCASSLASGTTDTQYFGPGTRLTVL.